The 22 T cell receptor beta chains below come from one sample, sequenced in a study of blood T cell repertoires in COVID-19. The assay was immunoSEQ multiplex PCR, and TCRdb's table has in-frame clones only and misses some. The table shows about 280,000 clones, with 88% occurring only once. Sequenced: PBMCs or T cells enriched from blood (not recorded which). These receptors came from a young woman who had recovered from COVID-19.

CDR3 residues: CASSLGSSGYTF. CDR3 nucleotides: TGTGCCAGCAGTTTAGGGAGTTCCGGCTACACCTTC. V usage is TRBV12-3 or TRBV12-4 and J usage is TRBJ1-2, with D uncertain. The ends were cut back, 1 base at V and 8 bases at J, with 8 bases in the middle. The CDR3 spans 12 residues.

The V gene is TRBV29-1, the J gene TRBJ1-2; 9 nucleotides agree with TRBD1. This CDR3 region has 13 residues. CDR1 and CDR2 (germline): SQVTM, ANQGSEA. The CDR3 nucleotides read TGCAGTGGGGGACAGGGTCAGGACTATGGCTACACCTTC. Amino acids: CSGGQGQDYGYTF.

This chain connects TRBV24-1 to TRBJ2-4; TRBD1 aligns across 9 bases. Germline V lookup: CDR1 KGHDR, CDR2 SFDVKD. The trim removed 2 bases at V and 5 bases at J, leaving 9 bases unmatched. CDR3 size: 17 residues. CDR3 sequence (DNA): TGTGCCACCAGTGATTCCGGGGACAGGGAACAGGAAAACATTCAGTACTTC. Encoded protein: CATSDSGDREQENIQYF.

The chain joins TRBV19 to TRBJ2-7, with 14 nucleotides matching TRBD2. The CDR3 spans 22 residues. Unmatched junction bases numbered 22, after V lost 5 bases and J lost 1 base. Germline CDR1 is LNHDA and CDR2 is SQIVND (reference sequence). DNA of the CDR3: TGTGCCAGTAGTTTCAGAGGACTAGCGGGAGGAAAAGTCAACAGAGGGTCCTACGAGCAGTACTTC. This codes for CASSFRGLAGGKVNRGSYEQYF.

The chain joins TRBV28 to TRBJ1-6; TRBD1 matches 7 bases. Trimming took 10 bases from V and 8 from J; bases not matched to a gene: 8. Germline CDR1 reads MDHEN; CDR2 reads SYDVKM. This CDR3 contains 13 residues. In DNA, the CDR3 is TGTGCCACCGTCGGGACAGAGCATTCACCCCTCCACTTT. Amino acid sequence: CATVGTEHSPLHF.

V is TRBV4-1 and J is TRBJ1-2; TRBD1 is a possible D gene (5 bases). This CDR3 contains 13 residues. Germline assignment: CDR1 MGHRA and CDR2 YSYEKL. Trimming cost V 0 bases and J 9 bases, with 11 bases left between them. For the CDR3, the DNA is TGCGCCAGCAGCCAAGATCAGGGTTGGAGCTACACCTTC. This encodes CASSQDQGWSYTF.

The chain has TRBV6-2 or TRBV6-3 and TRBJ2-2; D remains unclear. Trimming stripped 4 bases from V and 5 bases from J, with 8 bases between. The germline V gene encodes CDR1 MNHEY and CDR2 SVGEGT. CDR3 length: 13 residues. The CDR3 coding sequence is TGTGCCAGCAGTTCCACTGAAACCGGGGAGCTGTTTTTT. Amino acids: CASSSTETGELFF.

This clone was seen more than once but under ten times. The chain carries TRBV2 and TRBJ2-3, with D unresolved. The length of the CDR3 is 16 residues. CDR1 and CDR2 (germline): SNHLY, FYNNEI. Between the trimmed V and J ends, which lost 5 bases and 4 bases, there was a span of 19 bases. This CDR3 is CASSRRSGFRPDTQYF. CDR3 DNA: TGTGCCAGCAGTCGCCGCTCAGGATTCAGGCCAGATACGCAGTATTTT.

The DNA for the CDR3 is TGTGCCAGCAGTGTACGAGGGGAGGTGAACACTGAAGCTTTCTTT. Translated: CASSVRGEVNTEAFF. The V and J genes are TRBV27 and TRBJ1-1; TRBD1 might be the D (5 bases). CDR1 is MNHEY, CDR2 SMNVEV, per germline (reference sequence). Trimming stripped 5 bases from V and 0 bases from J, with 13 bases between. The CDR3 sequence is 15 residues long.

V and J are TRBV6-5 and TRBJ1-2, with TRBD1 identical over 12 bases. V was pared by 7 bases and J by 4 bases, with 4 bases of the junction left unmatched. Per germline, CDR1 MNHEY and CDR2 SVGAGI. The CDR3 runs 14 residues. CDR3 in amino acids: CASTGTGGVYGYTF. CDR3 nucleotides: TGTGCCAGCACTGGGACAGGGGGCGTCTATGGCTACACCTTC.

In its sample, this clone was seen a few times. The chain couples TRBV7-3 to TRBJ2-1, with TRBD1 matching over 9 bases. Germline V gene lookup returns CDR1 SGHTA and CDR2 FQGTGA. The CDR3 contains 14 residues. Trimming cost V 6 bases and J 4 bases; bases outside gene matches: 4. CDR3 sequence (DNA): TGTGCCAGCAGTGGGACAGGGCATTACAATGAGCAGTTCTTC. Translating gives CASSGTGHYNEQFF.

This clone was recorded a few times. V usage is TRBV9 and J usage is TRBJ1-2, with D possibly TRBD1 on 5 matching bases. CDR1 is SGDLS and CDR2 is YYNGEE in the germline V gene. Trimming cost V 4 bases and J 4 bases, with 17 bases left between them. The CDR3 consists of 15 residues. CDR3 nucleotides: TGTGCCAGCAGCCCACAATGGGGAGGGGCCTATGGCTACACCTTC. Translated: CASSPQWGGAYGYTF.

The chain carries TRBV2 and TRBJ1-2; maybe TRBD1 (5 bases). Germline V lookup: CDR1 SNHLY, CDR2 FYNNEI. V lost 4 bases and J 14 bases, leaving 23 bases between the germline ends. The CDR3 sequence is 14 residues long. The CDR3 bases are TGTGCCAGCAGTGTTGAGGGACTGGGTTTGGAGGGAACCTTC. Translating gives CASSVEGLGLEGTF.

The gene calls are TRBV28 and TRBJ1-2, with D perhaps TRBD1 (5 bases). Trimming shortened V by 7 bases and J by 8 bases, and 23 bases separated the two germline ends. Germline V CDR1 and CDR2: MDHEN, SYDVKM. The CDR3 covers 15 residues. CDR3 in DNA: TGTGCCAGCACTCTAGGTGTCACAGGCCGGGCGGGCTACACCTTC. This codes for CASTLGVTGRAGYTF.

The chain employs TRBV28 and TRBJ2-3; a possible D gene is TRBD2 (5 bases). Germline V lookup: CDR1 MDHEN, CDR2 SYDVKM. The V end was cut by 6 bases, the J end by 3 bases, with 13 bases between. The CDR3 has 14 residues. DNA of the CDR3: TGTGCCAGCAGGCGTCACGGGAAAACAGATACGCAGTATTTT. The encoded protein is CASRRHGKTDTQYF.

The chain uses TRBV9 and TRBJ2-1, with TRBD2 matching 13 bases. CDR3 length equals 17 residues. J was trimmed by 9 bases and V by 0 bases; bases with no gene match: 9. CDR1 is SGDLS and CDR2 is YYNGEE in the germline V gene. CDR3 region: CASSVGPRTSGRGEQFF. The DNA for the CDR3 is TGTGCCAGCAGCGTAGGTCCCAGAACTAGCGGGAGGGGTGAGCAGTTCTTC.

The chain carries TRBV3-1 (or the pseudogene TRBV3-2) and TRBJ1-1; no clear D. V dropped 4 bases and J dropped 3 bases, with 9 bases sitting between them. The CDR3 contains 13 residues. The germline gives CDR1 LGHDT, CDR2 YNNKEL (reference sequence). CDR3 DNA sequence: TGTGCCAGCAGCCTCTCTCACTACACTGAAGCTTTCTTT. Its translation: CASSLSHYTEAFF.

This clone was observed a single time. The CDR3, as DNA: TGTGCCATCAGTGAAAAGGGGGCCACCTACGAGCAGTACTTC. Amino acid sequence: CAISEKGATYEQYF. The V gene is TRBV10-3, the J gene TRBJ2-7; 7 positions match TRBD1. J gave up 2 bases and V 3 bases, and 4 bases lay outside the gene matches. This CDR3 has 14 residues. Germline V gives CDR1 ENHRY, CDR2 SYGVKD.

This chain uses TRBV28 with TRBJ1-1; the D is unclear. Per the germline V gene, CDR1 is MDHEN and CDR2 is SYDVKM. V was trimmed by 4 bases and J by 2 bases, leaving 14 bases between them. The CDR3 has 15 residues. The CDR3 DNA sequence: TGTGCCAGCAGTTCCCCCCGGGGAACCAACACTGAAGCTTTCTTT. It codes for CASSSPRGTNTEAFF.

V is TRBV5-1 and J is TRBJ1-2, with 11 bases lining up with TRBD1. Germline trimming cut 5 bases from V and 5 bases from J; bases unmatched to any gene: 8. The CDR3 loop spans 15 amino acids. Per germline, CDR1 SGHRS and CDR2 YFSETQ. Written as DNA, the CDR3 is TGCGCCAGCAGTCACGGACAGGGGGCAAGGTATGGCTACACCTTC. Its translation is CASSHGQGARYGYTF. The entire variable domain, with the rest obtained from reference TRBV5-1 and TRBJ1-2, is as follows: KAGVTQTPRYLIKTRGQQVTLSCSPISGHRSVSWYQQTPGQGLQFLFEYFSETQRNKGNFPGRFSGRQFSNSRSEMNVSTLELGDSALYLCASSHGQGARYGYTFGSGTRLTVV.

V and J are TRBV18 and TRBJ2-5; no clear D. The V gene's germline CDR1 is KGHSH and CDR2 LQKENI. CDR3 size: 15 residues. Trimming pared 3 bases from V and 1 base from J, leaving 12 bases between. The DNA of the CDR3 is TGTGCCAGCTCACCTCGTGACATCTCCCAAGAGACCCAGTACTTC. Protein: CASSPRDISQETQYF.

This clone is a singleton in its sample. The V gene is TRBV4-3, the J gene TRBJ2-7; D is perhaps TRBD2 (6 bases). The germline V and J ends were trimmed by 1 base and 2 bases, with 12 bases remaining between them. This CDR3 contains 15 residues. Germline V lookup: CDR1 LGHNA, CDR2 YSLEER. CDR3 nucleotide sequence: TGCGCCAGCAGCCAAGTTCCGGGACTGACCTACGAGCAGTACTTC. Its protein product is CASSQVPGLTYEQYF.